What follows are 3 T cell receptor beta chains derived from one specimen sequenced in a study of blood T cell repertoires in COVID-19. Only in-frame clones appear in the TCRdb table, and some are missing; sequencing was by immunoSEQ multiplex PCR. The sample contains some 250,000 clones, more than 85% of which appear only once. The sample consisted of PBMCs or T cells enriched from blood (not recorded which). The receptors were sampled from a man between 35 and 55 years old who had recovered from COVID-19.

The V call is TRBV28, the J call TRBJ1-6; a weak D match, TRBD1 (5 bases). This CDR3 region has 15 residues. Germline assignment: CDR1 MDHEN and CDR2 SYDVKM. Trimming took 5 bases from V and 9 from J, leaving 17 bases between them. The CDR3 loop is CASSLKVRVSSPLHF. CDR3 DNA: TGTGCCAGCAGTCTCAAAGTCAGGGTGAGTTCACCCCTCCACTTT.

The chain is built from TRBV6-5 and TRBJ2-4, with D tentatively TRBD2 (5 bases). The CDR3 is 13 amino acids. V was pared by 8 bases and J by 2 bases, with 10 bases between. Germline-derived CDR1 and CDR2 are MNHEY and SVGAGI. Written as DNA, the CDR3 is TGTGCCAGCCAGCCGGGGACCAAAAACATTCAGTACTTC. It translates to CASQPGTKNIQYF.

The gene calls are TRBV7-9 and TRBJ2-7; TRBD1 is a possible D gene (6 bases). V lost 4 bases and J lost 0, with 13 bases in between. This CDR3 has 15 residues. The germline CDR1 and CDR2 sequences are SEHNR and FQNEAQ (reference sequence). The CDR3: CASSSPTGHSYEQYF. Written as DNA, the CDR3 is TGTGCCAGCAGCTCGCCTACAGGGCACTCCTACGAGCAGTACTTC. Using reference TRBV7-9 and TRBJ2-7 for the parts outside the CDR3, the full variable domain is DTGVSQNPRHKITKRGQNVTFRCDPISEHNRLYWYRQTLGQGPEFLTYFQNEAQLEKSRLLSDRFSAERPKGSFSTLEIQRTEQGDSAMYLCASSSPTGHSYEQYFGPGTRLTVT.